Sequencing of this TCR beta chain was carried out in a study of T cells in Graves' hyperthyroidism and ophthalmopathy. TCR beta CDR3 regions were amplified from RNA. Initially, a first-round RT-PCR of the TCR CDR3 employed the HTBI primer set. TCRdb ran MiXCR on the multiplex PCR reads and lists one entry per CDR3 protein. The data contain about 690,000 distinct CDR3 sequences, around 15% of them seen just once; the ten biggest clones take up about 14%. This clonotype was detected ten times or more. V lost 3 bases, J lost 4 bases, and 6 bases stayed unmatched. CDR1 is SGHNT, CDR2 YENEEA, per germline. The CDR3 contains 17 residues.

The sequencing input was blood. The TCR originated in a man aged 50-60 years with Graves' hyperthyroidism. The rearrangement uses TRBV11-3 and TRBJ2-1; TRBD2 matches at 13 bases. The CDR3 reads CASSFSQLAGGYNEQFF. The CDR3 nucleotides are TGTGCCAGCAGCTTTTCCCAACTAGCGGGAGGGTACAATGAGCAGTTCTTC.